This T cell receptor beta chain was sequenced during a study of T cell responses to AZD1222 COVID-19 vaccine. Notes on the study in general: Repertoire samples came only from after the peak T cell response.

Sequencing was performed with immunoSEQ multiplex PCR; in TCRdb, only in-frame clones are kept and a portion is missing. This sample has approximately 91,000 clones, with about 88% found just once. This clone was observed a handful of times. As yet, its antigen is unknown. Germline loops: CDR1 SGHRS, CDR2 YFSETQ. Between the trimmed V and J ends, which lost 4 bases and 3 bases, there was a span of 5 bases. The CDR3 covers 11 residues. Specimen: peripheral blood, collected on day 0 of AZD1222 vaccination. The chain combines TRBV5-1 with TRBJ2-7, with a possible D match to TRBD2 (5 bases). The TCR comes from an adult in good health. CDR3 sequence: CASSEGYEQYF. CDR3 nucleotides: TGCGCCAGCAGCGAGGGCTACGAGCAGTACTTC.